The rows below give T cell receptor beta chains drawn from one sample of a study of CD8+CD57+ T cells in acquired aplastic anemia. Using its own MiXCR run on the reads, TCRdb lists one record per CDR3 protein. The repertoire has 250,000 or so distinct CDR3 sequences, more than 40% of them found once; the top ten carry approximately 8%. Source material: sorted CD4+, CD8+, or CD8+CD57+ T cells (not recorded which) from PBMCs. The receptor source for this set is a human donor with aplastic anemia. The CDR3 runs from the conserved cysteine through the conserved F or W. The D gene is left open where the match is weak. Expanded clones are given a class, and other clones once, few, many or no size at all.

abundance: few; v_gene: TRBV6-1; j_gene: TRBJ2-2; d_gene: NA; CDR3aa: CASSPKETAGELFF; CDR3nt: TGTGCCAGCAGCCCTAAGGAAACGGCCGGGGAGCTGTTTTTT
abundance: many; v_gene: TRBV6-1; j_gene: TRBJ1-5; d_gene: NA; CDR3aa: CASSGRTENQPQHF; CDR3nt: TGTGCCAGCAGTGGGAGGACAGAGAATCAGCCCCAGCATTTT
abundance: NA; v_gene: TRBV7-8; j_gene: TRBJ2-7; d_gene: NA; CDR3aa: CASSLGGMGPTWDEQYF; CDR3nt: TGTGCCAGCAGCTTAGGAGGAATGGGCCCAACTTGGGACGAGCAGTACTTC
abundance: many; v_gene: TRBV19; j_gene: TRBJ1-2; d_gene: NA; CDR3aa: CAAKGAGYTF; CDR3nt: TGTGCCGCGAAGGGTGCTGGCTACACCTTC
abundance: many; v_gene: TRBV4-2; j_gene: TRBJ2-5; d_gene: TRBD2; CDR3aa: CASSQDLYAGGPRETQYF; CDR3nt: TGTGCCAGCAGCCAAGATCTTTATGCGGGAGGGCCACGAGAGACCCAGTACTTC
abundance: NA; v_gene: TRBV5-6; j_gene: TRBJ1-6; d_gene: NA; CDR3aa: CASSLKGTSNSPLHF; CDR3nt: TGTGCCAGCAGCTTGAAGGGGACCTCTAATTCACCCCTCCACTTT
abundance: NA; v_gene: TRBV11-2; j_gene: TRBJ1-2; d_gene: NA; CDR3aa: CASSPTVYGYTF; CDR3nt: TGTGCCAGCAGCCCCACCGTCTATGGCTACACCTTC
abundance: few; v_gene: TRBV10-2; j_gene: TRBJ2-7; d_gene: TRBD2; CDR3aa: CASRPSGGAYEQYF; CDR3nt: TGCGCCAGCAGGCCTAGCGGGGGCGCCTACGAGCAGTACTTC
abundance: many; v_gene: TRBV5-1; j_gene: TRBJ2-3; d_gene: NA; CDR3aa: CASSLREAGGPDTQYF; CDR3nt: TGCGCCAGCAGCTTAAGGGAGGCAGGGGGTCCAGATACGCAGTATTTT
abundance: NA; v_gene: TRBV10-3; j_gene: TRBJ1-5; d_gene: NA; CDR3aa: CAIGEWGSQETQHF; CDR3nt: TGTGCCATCGGGGAATGGGGTTCCCAAGAGACCCAGCATTTT